This T cell receptor (beta chain) was captured by sequencing in a study of shared clonotypes between healthy human individuals. Remarks on this clone: The antigen is undetermined. In the same sample, other DNA sequences code for this CDR3.

Study observations and caveats: Depth was large, yet rarefaction showed that sorted-subset sequencing was incomplete.

Germline V lookup: CDR1 SGHDT, CDR2 YYEEEE. The CDR3 spans 11 residues. With 0 bases removed from V and 7 bases from J, the gap between germline ends came to 4 bases. Repertoires were generated with immunoSEQ multiplex PCR, while TCRdb's copy carries only in-frame clones and drops some. Of more than 2 million clones listed, approximately 95% are singletons. The gene calls are TRBV5-6 and TRBJ1-2; D is uncertain. Material for sequencing was naive CD4+ T cells sorted from blood. Indicated subset: CD45RA+ positively selected. The receptor comes from a man between 18 and 29 years old in good health. The CDR3 DNA sequence: TGTGCCAGCAGCTTGGCATCTGGCTACACCTTC. This translates into CASSLASGYTF.